Presented here are 26 T cell receptor beta chains from one specimen sequenced in a study of shared clonotypes between healthy human individuals. TCRdb's table, derived via immunoSEQ multiplex PCR, lists solely in-frame clones and lacks some. Of about 980,000 clones in the sample, less than 85% were seen once. Input material: memory CD4+ T cells sorted from blood. Subset described: CD45RA-negative fraction. The receptors shown here come from a man between 18 and 35 years old in good health.

The J gene is TRBJ2-2, the V gene TRBV6-1; no clear D. The CDR3 covers 15 residues. V was trimmed by 0 bases and J by 4 bases, leaving 9 bases between them. The germline CDR1 and CDR2 sequences are MNHNS and SASEGT. The CDR3 sequence: CASSEAPLGTGELFF. The CDR3 nucleotides are TGTGCCAGCAGTGAAGCGCCGTTGGGCACCGGGGAGCTGTTTTTT.

V is TRBV11-2 and J is TRBJ2-5, with D possibly being TRBD1 (6 bases). This CDR3 comprises 15 residues. The V end was cut by 4 bases, the J end by 1 base, with 13 bases between. The germline CDR1 and CDR2 sequences are SGHAT and FQNNGV. The CDR3 bases are TGTGCCAGCAGCTCAGTGCCAGGGGCCCAAGAGACCCAGTACTTC. Translated: CASSSVPGAQETQYF.

The chain is built from TRBV7-2 and TRBJ1-6; D not certain. The CDR3 is 14 amino acids. CDR1 SGHTA and CDR2 FQGNSA come from the germline V gene. Between the trimmed V and J ends, which lost 2 bases and 9 bases, there was a span of 11 bases. CDR3 amino acids: CASSLPGGGSPLHF. CDR3 DNA: TGTGCCAGCAGCTTACCGGGTGGTGGTTCACCCCTCCACTTT.

The genes are TRBV5-1 and TRBJ1-2, with D possibly being TRBD1 (5 bases). V was pared by 7 bases and J by 4 bases, with 14 bases between. The CDR3 has 13 residues. In germline, CDR1 is SGHRS, CDR2 YFSETQ. CDR3 residues: CASGPYDSYGYTF. The DNA for the CDR3 is TGCGCCAGCGGCCCCTACGACAGCTATGGCTACACCTTC.

J is TRBJ1-5 and V is TRBV6-5, with a tentative D call TRBD1 (5 bases). CDR3 length: 15 residues. V lost 6 bases, J lost 0 bases, and 12 bases lay in between. Germline-derived CDR1 and CDR2 are MNHEY and SVGAGI. The CDR3 DNA follows: TGTGCCAGCAGCCGGGACGGCCATAGCAATCAGCCCCAGCATTTT. Protein product: CASSRDGHSNQPQHF.

The chain is built from TRBV4-1 and TRBJ2-1; 15 bases line up with TRBD2. Germline CDR1 MGHRA, CDR2 YSYEKL. The CDR3 consists of 16 residues. The V segment lost 1 base and the J segment 7 bases; nucleotides outside the gene matches: 2. CDR3 protein: CASSQAGTSGRNEQFF. As DNA, the CDR3 is TGCGCCAGCAGCCAAGCCGGGACTAGCGGGAGGAATGAGCAGTTCTTC.

The V and J genes are TRBV27 and TRBJ1-1; D unclear. Germline V gene lookup returns CDR1 MNHEY and CDR2 SMNVEV (reference sequence). The CDR3 consists of 15 residues. V lost 5 bases, J lost 0 bases, and 13 bases lay in between. The DNA of the CDR3 is TGTGCCAGCAGTGCTGCTGGACCTTTGAACACTGAAGCTTTCTTT. This encodes CASSAAGPLNTEAFF.

This clone was picked up one time. The chain combines TRBV4-1 with TRBJ2-5; tentative D call: TRBD1 (6 bases). CDR1 and CDR2 (germline): MGHRA, YSYEKL. This CDR3 spans 17 amino acids. The ends were cut back, 0 bases at V and 4 bases at J, with 18 bases in the middle. CDR3 region: CASSQEGAIQGRETQYF. CDR3 bases: TGCGCCAGCAGCCAAGAAGGGGCGATACAGGGCCGAGAGACCCAGTACTTC.

The chain employs TRBV6-5 and TRBJ1-4; TRBD1 matches 8 bases. J was trimmed by 5 bases and V by 0 bases; bases with no gene match: 2. The CDR3 totals 15 residues. CDR1 is MNHEY and CDR2 is SVGAGI in the germline V gene. The CDR3, as DNA: TGTGCCAGCAGTTACTCCGGACAGGGCAATGAAAAACTGTTTTTT. Translated: CASSYSGQGNEKLFF.

V gene TRBV6-1 combines with J gene TRBJ2-7; D perhaps matches TRBD2 (6 bases). This CDR3 comprises 13 residues. Germline V gives CDR1 MNHNS, CDR2 SASEGT. The V end lost 10 bases, the J end lost 4 bases, and 17 bases lay between the germline ends. The CDR3 here is CAIAGPSGYEQYF. CDR3 DNA: TGTGCCATCGCGGGACCCTCGGGATACGAGCAGTACTTC.

The gene calls are TRBV6-5 and TRBJ2-7; 10 positions match TRBD2. The V gene's germline CDR1 is MNHEY and CDR2 SVGAGI. The CDR3 consists of 15 residues. V lost 2 bases to trimming and J lost 5 bases; unmatched junction nucleotides: 6. CDR3 sequence reads: CASSYKPSGSNEQYF. The CDR3 DNA is TGTGCCAGCAGTTACAAGCCTAGCGGGAGTAACGAGCAGTACTTC.

The chain has TRBV7-9 and TRBJ2-1, with D tentatively TRBD2 (5 bases). CDR1 SEHNR and CDR2 FQNEAQ come from the germline V gene (reference sequence). The CDR3 covers 15 residues. V lost 1 base, J lost 6 bases, and 13 bases lay in between. CDR3 sequence: CASSLGGNAFNEQFF. DNA of the CDR3: TGTGCCAGCAGCTTAGGAGGGAACGCCTTCAATGAGCAGTTCTTC. The full variable domain, in which reference TRBV7-9 and TRBJ2-1 provide the parts outside the CDR3, is DTGVSQNPRHKITKRGQNVTFRCDPISEHNRLYWYRQTLGQGPEFLTYFQNEAQLEKSRLLSDRFSAERPKGSFSTLEIQRTEQGDSAMYLCASSLGGNAFNEQFFGPGTRLTVL.

Notes on this clone: Other DNA sequences from this sample encode an identical CDR3 as well. V and J are TRBV5-1 and TRBJ1-6; D not certain. Per the germline V gene, CDR1 is SGHRS and CDR2 is YFSETQ. The germline V and J ends were trimmed by 3 bases and 7 bases, with 8 bases remaining between them. The CDR3 totals 13 residues. CDR3 amino acids: CASSSPGNSPLHF. In DNA, the CDR3 is TGCGCCAGCAGCTCCCCAGGCAATTCACCCCTCCACTTT. Complete variable domain (other parts from reference TRBV5-1 and TRBJ1-6): KAGVTQTPRYLIKTRGQQVTLSCSPISGHRSVSWYQQTPGQGLQFLFEYFSETQRNKGNFPGRFSGRQFSNSRSEMNVSTLELGDSALYLCASSSPGNSPLHFGNGTRLTVT.

The chain carries TRBV9 and TRBJ2-6, with D unclear. CDR3 length: 16 residues. In germline, CDR1 is SGDLS, CDR2 YYNGEE. The V gene lost 0 bases and the J gene lost 4 bases, with 11 bases spanning the gap. CDR3 loop: CASSVALLPGANVLTF. The CDR3 region has the DNA TGTGCCAGCAGCGTAGCCCTCCTGCCCGGGGCCAACGTCCTGACTTTC.

The chain carries TRBV2 and TRBJ2-2; D possibly corresponds to TRBD2 (6 bases). The V and J ends lost 11 bases and 4 bases respectively, with 20 bases between them. Germline values: CDR1 SNHLY, CDR2 FYNNEI. The CDR3 spans 15 residues. This CDR3 reads CAAQVGRGTTGELFF. The CDR3, as DNA: TGTGCCGCCCAGGTTGGGCGGGGCACCACCGGGGAGCTGTTTTTT.

This chain links TRBV10-1 with TRBJ2-5; the D gene is possibly TRBD1 (5 bases). The CDR3 is made up of 14 amino acids. CDR1 and CDR2 from the germline V gene are WNHNN and SYGVQD (reference sequence). V lost 3 bases and J 1 base, leaving 9 bases between the germline ends. The CDR3 DNA reads TGCGCCAGCAGTGACTCAGGGCCCCAAGAGACCCAGTACTTC. Amino acid sequence: CASSDSGPQETQYF.

The chain links TRBV4-1 to TRBJ2-5; the match to TRBD2 covers 10 bases. The length of the CDR3 is 16 residues. Germline CDR1 and CDR2: MGHRA and YSYEKL. V shed 3 bases, J shed 0 bases, and the junction held 4 bases outside the gene matches. For the CDR3, the DNA is TGCGCCAGCAGCCAGCACGGACTAGCGGACCAAGAGACCCAGTACTTC. Residues: CASSQHGLADQETQYF.

The J gene is TRBJ2-1, the V gene TRBV6-1; tentative D call: TRBD1 (6 bases). This CDR3 contains 12 residues. CDR1 is MNHNS and CDR2 is SASEGT in the germline V gene. Trimming pared 7 bases from V and 7 bases from J, leaving 11 bases between. The DNA for the CDR3 is TGTGCCAGCACCCAGACAGGAAATGAGCAGTTCTTC. It translates to CASTQTGNEQFF.

The V gene is TRBV5-8, the J gene TRBJ2-4; D is unresolved. Germline CDR1 and CDR2: SGHTS and YDEGEE. V gave up 2 bases and J gave up 9 bases, with 6 bases separating them. The CDR3 has 11 residues. CDR3: CASSFGAIQYF. CDR3 bases: TGTGCCAGCAGCTTCGGTGCCATTCAGTACTTC.

Turning to this clone: The sample holds other DNA sequences that translate to the same CDR3. The chain is built from TRBV6-5 and TRBJ2-7, with D unclear. The germline gives CDR1 MNHEY, CDR2 SVGAGI. V was trimmed by 6 bases and J by 4 bases, leaving 7 bases between them. The CDR3 sequence is 11 residues long. The CDR3 is CASSSLYEQYF. DNA for the CDR3: TGTGCCAGCAGCTCCCTTTACGAGCAGTACTTC.

This sequence joins TRBV7-9 and TRBJ1-1, with D unclear. The germline V gene encodes CDR1 SEHNR and CDR2 FQNEAQ (reference sequence). V was trimmed by 0 bases and J by 11 bases, leaving 13 bases between them. This CDR3 region has 13 residues. CDR3 loop: CASSLAQVAVAFF. CDR3 coding DNA: TGTGCCAGCAGCTTAGCGCAGGTAGCTGTCGCTTTCTTT.

Only one count was recorded for this clone. The chain recombines TRBV5-4 with TRBJ2-5; 7 positions agree with TRBD1. The V and J ends lost 3 bases and 2 bases, in that order; junction bases with no gene match: 4. This CDR3 is 14 amino acids long. CDR1 is SGHNT and CDR2 is YYREEE in the germline V gene (reference sequence). The CDR3 bases are TGTGCCAGCAGCTCCCCCAGGGGGCAAGAGACCCAGTACTTC. Translated, it gives CASSSPRGQETQYF.

This chain uses TRBV10-2 with TRBJ2-5; D is perhaps TRBD1 or TRBD2 (5 bases each). The V end lost 7 bases, the J end lost 3 bases, and 15 bases lay between the germline ends. Germline-derived CDR1 and CDR2 are WSHSY and SAAADI. The length of the CDR3 is 14 residues. CDR3 residues: CASTKTRGEETQYF. For the CDR3, the DNA is TGCGCCAGCACCAAAACGAGGGGCGAAGAGACCCAGTACTTC.

The V and J genes are TRBV7-9 and TRBJ2-1; D gene unclear. The CDR3 consists of 15 residues. The V and J ends lost 1 base and 9 bases respectively, with 16 bases between them. Looked up from germline, CDR1 is SEHNR and CDR2 is FQNEAQ (reference sequence). CDR3 sequence: CASSLDSTAPGEQFF. The CDR3 nucleotides are TGTGCCAGCAGCTTAGATTCCACGGCCCCCGGTGAGCAGTTCTTC. The full variable domain, completed using reference TRBV7-9 and TRBJ2-1, is DTGVSQNPRHKITKRGQNVTFRCDPISEHNRLYWYRQTLGQGPEFLTYFQNEAQLEKSRLLSDRFSAERPKGSFSTLEIQRTEQGDSAMYLCASSLDSTAPGEQFFGPGTRLTVL.

Of note for this clone: Different DNA sequences within this sample yield the same CDR3. The V gene is TRBV18, the J gene TRBJ1-4, with TRBD1 matching over 7 bases. Trimming at V came to 4 bases and at J to 4 bases, leaving 3 bases not matched to a gene. The CDR3 sequence is 14 residues long. From germline, CDR1 is KGHSH and CDR2 LQKENI. Written as DNA, the CDR3 is TGTGCCAGCTCACAGGGGGCCGGTAATGAAAAACTGTTTTTT. Translation gives CASSQGAGNEKLFF.

The J gene is TRBJ2-1, the V gene TRBV25-1; 9 bases line up with TRBD2. CDR1 is MGHDK and CDR2 is SYGVNS in the germline V gene. With 7 bases clipped from V and 7 bases from J, the junction kept 11 bases outside the gene matches. This CDR3 contains 15 residues. The CDR3 loop is CASIRSGGGGNEQFF. CDR3 in DNA: TGTGCCAGCATTCGTAGCGGGGGAGGTGGTAATGAGCAGTTCTTC.